This TCR beta chain originates from a study of CD8+ T cells in alopecia areata. Study findings and constraints: Whereas mice showed it more clearly, TCR sharing across patients was murkier, possibly because of HLA.

Of note for this clone: Its target is unknown.

The treatment here: oral pan-JAK inhibitor, 5-10 mg twice daily. Researchers picked out CD4+ and CD8+ T cells from PBMCs by sorting. V trimming: 6 bases; J trimming: 1 base; junction bases outside the gene matches: 10. This CDR3 is 17 amino acids long. Per germline, CDR1 MNHEY and CDR2 SMNVEV (reference sequence). Following extraction, RNA underwent reverse transcription to cDNA, which served as the sequencing template. TCRdb's copy holds only in-frame clones and misses some; the assay was immunoSEQ multiplex PCR. Among 64,000 or so clones, 46% were seen once, and the ten largest hold roughly 20%. Specimen: CD8+ T cells sorted from blood, collected at approximately week 36, from a patient treated with tofacitinib. The V gene is TRBV27, the J gene TRBJ2-1; 9 positions agree with TRBD2. The TCR comes from a human donor with alopecia areata. Here the CDR3 reads CASRISGSSISYNEQFF. CDR3 sequence (DNA): TGTGCCAGCAGAATTAGCGGGAGTAGTATTTCCTACAATGAGCAGTTCTTC.